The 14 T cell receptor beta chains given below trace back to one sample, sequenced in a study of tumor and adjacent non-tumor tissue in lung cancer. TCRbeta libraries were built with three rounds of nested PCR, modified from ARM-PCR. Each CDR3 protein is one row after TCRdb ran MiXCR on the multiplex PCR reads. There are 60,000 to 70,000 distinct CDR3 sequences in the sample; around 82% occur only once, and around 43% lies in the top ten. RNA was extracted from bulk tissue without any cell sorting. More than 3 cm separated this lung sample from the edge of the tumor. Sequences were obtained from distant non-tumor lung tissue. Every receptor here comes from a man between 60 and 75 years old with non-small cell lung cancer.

CDR3 DNA sequence: TGCAGCGCCTCCGGGACAGGGAGGGAGGCCCAGTACTTC. As protein: CSASGTGREAQYF. The chain employs TRBV29-1 and TRBJ2-5, with 9 bases aligning to TRBD1. J gave up 9 bases and V 7 bases, and 12 bases lay outside the gene matches. The CDR3 runs 13 residues. Germline CDR1 SQVTM, CDR2 ANQGSEA.

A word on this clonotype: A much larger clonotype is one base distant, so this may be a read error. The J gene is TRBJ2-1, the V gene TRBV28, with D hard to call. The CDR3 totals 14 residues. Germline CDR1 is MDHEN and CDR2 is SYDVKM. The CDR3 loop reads CASSLSAGNKEQFF. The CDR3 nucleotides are TGTGCCAGCAGTTTAAGTGCAGGTAACAAAGAGCAGTTCTTC.

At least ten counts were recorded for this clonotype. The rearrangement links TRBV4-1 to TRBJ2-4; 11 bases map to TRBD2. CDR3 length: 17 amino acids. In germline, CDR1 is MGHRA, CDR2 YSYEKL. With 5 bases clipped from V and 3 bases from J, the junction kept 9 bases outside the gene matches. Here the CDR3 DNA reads TGCGCCAGCAGCTCGACTAGCGGGGAGGTTGGCAAAAACATTCAGTACTTC. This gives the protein CASSSTSGEVGKNIQYF.

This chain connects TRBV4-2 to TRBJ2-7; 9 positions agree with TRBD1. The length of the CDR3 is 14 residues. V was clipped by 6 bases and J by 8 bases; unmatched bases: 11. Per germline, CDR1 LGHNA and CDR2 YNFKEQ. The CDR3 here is CASRLTGGRDKQYF. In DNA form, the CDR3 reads TGTGCCAGCAGGCTGACAGGGGGTAGGGACAAGCAGTACTTC.

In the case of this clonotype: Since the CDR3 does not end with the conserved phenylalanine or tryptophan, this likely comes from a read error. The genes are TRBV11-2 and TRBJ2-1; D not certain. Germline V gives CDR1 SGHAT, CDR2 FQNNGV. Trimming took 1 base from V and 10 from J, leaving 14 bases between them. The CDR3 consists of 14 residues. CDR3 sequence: CASSLGLEPGEQFL. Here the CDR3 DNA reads TGTGCCAGCAGCTTAGGGTTGGAACCTGGGGAGCAGTTCCTC.

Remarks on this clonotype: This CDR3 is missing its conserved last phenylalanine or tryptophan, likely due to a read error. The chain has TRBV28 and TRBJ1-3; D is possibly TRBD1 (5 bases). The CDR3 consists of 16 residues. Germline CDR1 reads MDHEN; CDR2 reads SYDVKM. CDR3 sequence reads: CASSSVTVLRGSTIYL. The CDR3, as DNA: TGTGCCAGCAGTAGTGTGACAGTGCTCCGTGGAAGCACCATATATCTT.

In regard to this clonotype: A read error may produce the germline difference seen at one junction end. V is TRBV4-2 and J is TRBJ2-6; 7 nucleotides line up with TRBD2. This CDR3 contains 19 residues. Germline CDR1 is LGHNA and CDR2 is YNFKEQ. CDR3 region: CANSQDFSGGWSGVNVLTF. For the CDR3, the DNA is TGTGCCAACAGCCAAGATTTTTCGGGAGGTTGGTCTGGGGTCAACGTCCTGACTTTC.

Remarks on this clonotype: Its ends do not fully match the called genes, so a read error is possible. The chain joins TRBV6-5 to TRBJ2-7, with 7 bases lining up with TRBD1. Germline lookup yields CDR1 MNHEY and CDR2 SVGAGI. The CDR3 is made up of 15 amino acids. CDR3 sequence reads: CASSYGGGQVYELYF. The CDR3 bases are TGTGCCAGCAGTTACGGGGGTGGACAGGTTTACGAGCTGTACTTC.

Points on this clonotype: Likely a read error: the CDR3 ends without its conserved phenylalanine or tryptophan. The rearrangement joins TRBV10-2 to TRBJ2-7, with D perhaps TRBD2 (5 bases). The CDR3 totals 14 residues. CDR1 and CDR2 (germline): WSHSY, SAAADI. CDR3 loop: CASIESPGYYEQYS. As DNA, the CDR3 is TGCGCTAGCATTGAGTCGCCGGGATACTACGAGCAGTACTCC.

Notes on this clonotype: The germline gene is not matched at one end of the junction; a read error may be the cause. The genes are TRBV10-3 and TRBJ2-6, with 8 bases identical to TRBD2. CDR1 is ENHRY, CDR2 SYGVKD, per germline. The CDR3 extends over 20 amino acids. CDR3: CVISEHGTRGRDSRANVLTF. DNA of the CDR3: TGTGTCATCAGTGAACATGGGACTAGAGGGAGGGACTCTAGGGCCAACGTCCTGACTTTC.

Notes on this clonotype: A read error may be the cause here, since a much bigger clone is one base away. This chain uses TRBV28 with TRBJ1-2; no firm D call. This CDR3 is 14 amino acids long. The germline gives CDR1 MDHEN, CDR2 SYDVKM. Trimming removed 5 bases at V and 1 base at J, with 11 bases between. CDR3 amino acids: CASSERSVNYGYTF. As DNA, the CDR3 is TGTGCCAGCAGTGAGAGGTCGGTTAACTATGGCTACACCTTC.

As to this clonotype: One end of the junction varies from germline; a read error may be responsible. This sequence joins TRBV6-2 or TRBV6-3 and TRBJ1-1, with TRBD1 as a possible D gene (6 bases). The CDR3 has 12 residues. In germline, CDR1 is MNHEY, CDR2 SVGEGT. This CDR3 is CASRTAGAETFF. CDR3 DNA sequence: TGCGCCAGCAGAACCGCAGGGGCTGAAACTTTCTTT.

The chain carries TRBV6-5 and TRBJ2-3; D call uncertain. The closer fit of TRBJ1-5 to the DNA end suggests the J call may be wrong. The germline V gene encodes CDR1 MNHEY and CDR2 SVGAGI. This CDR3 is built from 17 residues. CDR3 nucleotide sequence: TGTGCCAGCAGAAGGAAAGGACTAGCGGAGTCCACAGATACGCAGCATTTT. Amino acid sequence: CASRRKGLAESTDTQHF.

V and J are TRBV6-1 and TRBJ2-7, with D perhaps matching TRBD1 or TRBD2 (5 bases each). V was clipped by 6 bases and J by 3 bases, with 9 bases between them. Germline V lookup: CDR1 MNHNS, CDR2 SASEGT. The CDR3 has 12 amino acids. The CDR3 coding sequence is TGTGCCAGCAGGGGGGATATCTACGAGCAGTACTTC. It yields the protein CASRGDIYEQYF.